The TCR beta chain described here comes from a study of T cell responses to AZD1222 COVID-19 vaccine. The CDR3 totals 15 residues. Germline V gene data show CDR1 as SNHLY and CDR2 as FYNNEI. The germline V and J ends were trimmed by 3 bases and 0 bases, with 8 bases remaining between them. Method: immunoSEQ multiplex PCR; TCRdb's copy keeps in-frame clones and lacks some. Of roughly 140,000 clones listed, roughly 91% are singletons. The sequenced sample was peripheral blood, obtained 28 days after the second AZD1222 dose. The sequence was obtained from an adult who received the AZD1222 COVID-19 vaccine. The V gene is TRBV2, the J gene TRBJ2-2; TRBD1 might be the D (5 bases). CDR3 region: CASSEIGANTGELFF. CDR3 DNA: TGTGCCAGCAGTGAGATAGGGGCGAACACCGGGGAGCTGTTTTTT.